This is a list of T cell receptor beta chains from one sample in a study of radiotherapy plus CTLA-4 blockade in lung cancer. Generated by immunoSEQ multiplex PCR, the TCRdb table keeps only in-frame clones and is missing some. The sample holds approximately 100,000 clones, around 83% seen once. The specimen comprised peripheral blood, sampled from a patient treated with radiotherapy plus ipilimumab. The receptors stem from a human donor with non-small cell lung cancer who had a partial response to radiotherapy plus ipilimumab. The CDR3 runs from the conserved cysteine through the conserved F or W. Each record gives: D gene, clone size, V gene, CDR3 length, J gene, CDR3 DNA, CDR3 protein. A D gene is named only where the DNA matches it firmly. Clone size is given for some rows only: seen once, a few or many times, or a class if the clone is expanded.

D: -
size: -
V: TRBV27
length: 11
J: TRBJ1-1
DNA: TGTGCCAGCAGTTCTTACATGCAAGCTTTCTTT
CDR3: CASSSYMQAFF

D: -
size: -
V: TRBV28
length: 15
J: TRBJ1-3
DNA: TGTGCCAGCAGGGCCGGGACTGAATATGGTTACACCATATATTTT
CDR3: CASRAGTEYGYTIYF

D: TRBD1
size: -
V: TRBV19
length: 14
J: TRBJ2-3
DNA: TGTGCCAGTAGCCGGACAGGGGCGACAGATACGCAGTATTTT
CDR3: CASSRTGATDTQYF

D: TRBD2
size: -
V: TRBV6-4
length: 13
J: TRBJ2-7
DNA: TGTGCCAGCAGTCGGGAGGGTGGGAACGAGCAGTACTTC
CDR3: CASSREGGNEQYF

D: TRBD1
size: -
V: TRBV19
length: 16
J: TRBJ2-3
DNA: TGTGCCAGTAGTACCCGGGACAGGGAGGGCACAGATACGCAGTATTTT
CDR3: CASSTRDREGTDTQYF

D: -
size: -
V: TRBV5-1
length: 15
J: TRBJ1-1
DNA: TGCGCCAGCAGCTCTCAGGGGTCCCTGGGAACTGAAGCTTTCTTT
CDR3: CASSSQGSLGTEAFF

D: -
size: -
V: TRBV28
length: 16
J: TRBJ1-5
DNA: TGTGCCAGCAGTATCTTTGGGAGTTCGGGCAATCAGCCCCAGCATTTT
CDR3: CASSIFGSSGNQPQHF

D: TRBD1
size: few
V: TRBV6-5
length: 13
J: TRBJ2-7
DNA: TGTGCCAGCAGTCGGGACAGGGGAGACGAGCAGTACTTC
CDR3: CASSRDRGDEQYF

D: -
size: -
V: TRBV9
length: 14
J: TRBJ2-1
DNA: TGTGCCAGCAGCAAGGCGGGAACCTACAATGAGCAGTTCTTC
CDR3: CASSKAGTYNEQFF

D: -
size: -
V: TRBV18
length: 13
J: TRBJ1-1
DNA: TGTGCCAGCTCACCTTACAGGGACCTTGAAGCTTTCTTT
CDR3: CASSPYRDLEAFF

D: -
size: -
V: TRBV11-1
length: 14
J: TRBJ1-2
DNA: TGTGCCAGCAGCCAAGCAGGGTACAACTATGGCTACACCTTC
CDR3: CASSQAGYNYGYTF

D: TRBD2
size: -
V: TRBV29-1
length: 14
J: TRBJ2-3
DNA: TGCAGTCTCTGGGGGACTAGCGGGACGGAGACGCAGTATTTT
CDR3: CSLWGTSGTETQYF

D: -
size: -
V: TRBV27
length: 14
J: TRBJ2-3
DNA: TGTGCCAGCAGTTTAATCCCGTCCACAGATACGCAGTATTTT
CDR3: CASSLIPSTDTQYF

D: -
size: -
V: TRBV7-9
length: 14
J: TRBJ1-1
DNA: TGTGCCAGCAGCCTAGACGGGGGAGGCACTGAAGCTTTCTTT
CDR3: CASSLDGGGTEAFF

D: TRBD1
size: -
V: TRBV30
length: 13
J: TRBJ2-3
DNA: TGTGCCTGGAGTGAACAGGGGGGTGATACGCAGTATTTT
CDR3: CAWSEQGGDTQYF

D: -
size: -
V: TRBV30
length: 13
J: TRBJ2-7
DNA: TGTGCCTGGAGTGTACAACGCGGCTACGAGCAGTACTTC
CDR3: CAWSVQRGYEQYF

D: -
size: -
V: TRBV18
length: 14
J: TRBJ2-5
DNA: TGTGCCAGCTCACCACCGAGTGGTCAAGAGACCCAGTACTTC
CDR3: CASSPPSGQETQYF

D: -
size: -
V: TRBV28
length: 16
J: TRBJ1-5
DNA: TGTGCCAGCAGTCCAAAAGAACCCCGGGGCAATCAGCCCCAGCATTTT
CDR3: CASSPKEPRGNQPQHF

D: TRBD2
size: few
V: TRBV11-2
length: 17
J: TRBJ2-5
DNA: TGTGCCAGCAGCCCCTGGACTAGCGGGATCCGGGGGGAGACCCAGTACTTC
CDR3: CASSPWTSGIRGETQYF

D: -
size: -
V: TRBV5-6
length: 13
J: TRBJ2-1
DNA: TGTGCCAGCAGCTTGGTTCTCCACAATGAGCAGTTCTTC
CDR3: CASSLVLHNEQFF

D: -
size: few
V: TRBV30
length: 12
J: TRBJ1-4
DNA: TGTGCCTGGAGTGCCATTAATGAAAAACTGTTTTTT
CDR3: CAWSAINEKLFF

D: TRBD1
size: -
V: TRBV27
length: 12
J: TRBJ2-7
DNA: TGTGCCAGCAGTTATCCCGGGACAGGGCAGTACTTC
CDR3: CASSYPGTGQYF

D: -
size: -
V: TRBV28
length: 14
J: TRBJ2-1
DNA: TGTGCCAGCGACGGGACTTTTTCCTACAATGAGCAGTTCTTC
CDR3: CASDGTFSYNEQFF

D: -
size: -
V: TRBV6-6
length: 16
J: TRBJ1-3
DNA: TGTGCCAGCAGGAACGACAGGAGTTTCTCTGGAAACACCATATATTTT
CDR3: CASRNDRSFSGNTIYF

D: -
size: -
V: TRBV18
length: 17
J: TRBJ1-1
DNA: TGTGCCAGCTCCCCGGGACTCCCCCGCCGAGGGAACACTGAAGCTTTCTTT
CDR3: CASSPGLPRRGNTEAFF

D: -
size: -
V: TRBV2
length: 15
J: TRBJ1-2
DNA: TGTGCCAGCAGCCCAACACCCGAAGCTAACTATGGCTACACCTTC
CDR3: CASSPTPEANYGYTF

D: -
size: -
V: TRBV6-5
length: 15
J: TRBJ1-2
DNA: TGTGCCAGCGTTGCCGGACCCGCGCGGGGCTATGGCTACACCTTC
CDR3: CASVAGPARGYGYTF

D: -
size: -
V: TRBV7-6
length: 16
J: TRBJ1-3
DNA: TGTGCCAGCAGCCCCGTCGGGGGTCCATCGGGAAACACCATATATTTT
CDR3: CASSPVGGPSGNTIYF

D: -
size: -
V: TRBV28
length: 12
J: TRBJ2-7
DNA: TGTGCCAGCGGGGCTAATACCTACGAGCAGTACTTC
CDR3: CASGANTYEQYF

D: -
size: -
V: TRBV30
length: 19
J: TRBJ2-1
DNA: TGTGCCTGGAGTGTACAGGTCGAGGCAGCTCGAAGCTCCTACAATGAGCAGTTCTTC
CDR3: CAWSVQVEAARSSYNEQFF

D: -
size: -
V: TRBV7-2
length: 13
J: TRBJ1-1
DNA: TGTGCCAGCAGCGCCGTCTGGAGCGCTGAAGCTTTCTTT
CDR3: CASSAVWSAEAFF

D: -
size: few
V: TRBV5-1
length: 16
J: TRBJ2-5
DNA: TGCGCCAGCAGCTTGAGTGCTTACGGGAGCCAAGAGACCCAGTACTTC
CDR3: CASSLSAYGSQETQYF

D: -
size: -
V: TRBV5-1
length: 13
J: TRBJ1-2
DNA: TGCGCCAGCAGCTCGGGGGGCGCCTATGGCTACACCTTC
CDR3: CASSSGGAYGYTF

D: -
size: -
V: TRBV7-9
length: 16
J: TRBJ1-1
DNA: TGTGCCAGCAGTCCCCGGTTGGGGGGAAGCGATACTGAAGCTTTCTTT
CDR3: CASSPRLGGSDTEAFF

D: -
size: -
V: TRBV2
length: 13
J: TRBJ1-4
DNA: TGTGCCAGCAGTAGCGGGACTAATGAAAAACTGTTTTTT
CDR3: CASSSGTNEKLFF

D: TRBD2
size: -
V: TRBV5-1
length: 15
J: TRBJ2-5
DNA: TGCGCCAGCAAGCGGGAGGGCCCCCCACACGAGACCCAGTACTTC
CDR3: CASKREGPPHETQYF